The T cell receptor beta chain under discussion was sequenced for a study of PD-L1 blockade in urothelial cancer. Measured with immunoSEQ multiplex PCR; TCRdb has only the in-frame clones, and not every one. The data contain approximately 38,000 clones, around 88% of them singletons. The CDR3 is made up of 17 amino acids. From germline, CDR1 is SEHNR and CDR2 FQNEAQ (reference sequence). V lost 5 bases and J lost 5; bases outside the gene matches: 13. The chain links TRBV7-9 to TRBJ1-4; 8 bases line up with TRBD1. The clonotype comes from a man aged 55 to 69 with urothelial cancer. Sequenced here: PBMCs, sampled around atezolizumab (anti-PD-L1) treatment. Written as DNA, the CDR3 is TGTGCCAGCAGCACGACAGGGGACTCCTTCCAAAATGAAAAACTGTTTTTT. Encoded protein: CASSTTGDSFQNEKLFF. The full variable domain, in which reference TRBV7-9 and TRBJ1-4 provide the parts outside the CDR3, is DTGVSQNPRHKITKRGQNVTFRCDPISEHNRLYWYRQTLGQGPEFLTYFQNEAQLEKSRLLSDRFSAERPKGSFSTLEIQRTEQGDSAMYLCASSTTGDSFQNEKLFFGSGTQLSVL.